These T cell receptor beta chains were read from a single sample in a study of blood T cell repertoires in COVID-19. Sequenced by immunoSEQ multiplex PCR; TCRdb stores in-frame clones only, minus some. The data show some 120,000 clones, around four fifths seen once. The sequenced sample was peripheral blood. Source of these receptors: a man older than 75 with active or convalescent COVID-19. The CDR3 runs from the conserved cysteine through the conserved F or W.

CDR3	V	J
CASSPGGQGENEQFF	TRBV2	TRBJ2-1
CASGLAPKDRPLNTEAFF	TRBV12-5	TRBJ1-1
CASSGPIGTGELFF	TRBV9	TRBJ2-2
CSVQDILNTEAFF	TRBV29-1	TRBJ1-1
CASGHLSGNNSPLHF	TRBV5-1	TRBJ1-6
CASSPNRQGHTDTQYF	TRBV5-4	TRBJ2-3
CASSLTDTQYF	TRBV12-3/TRBV12-4	TRBJ2-3
CAIGLAGGTDTQYF	TRBV10-3	TRBJ2-3
CASSYYGGQETQYF	TRBV6-5	TRBJ2-5
CASRLQGASTDTQYF	TRBV2	TRBJ2-3
CASSQGWGTFYEQYF	TRBV4-3	TRBJ2-7
CASSQEASWAGELFF	TRBV3-1/TRBV3-2	TRBJ2-2
CASSSRGVYNSPLHF	TRBV19	TRBJ1-6
CASSDRGMGETQYF	TRBV9	TRBJ2-5
CASSQASGSYEQYF	TRBV4-2	TRBJ2-7
CASSVNPGSYEQYF	TRBV5-1	TRBJ2-7
CASRAGVRTEAFF	TRBV6-5	TRBJ1-1
CASSRATGGNEKLFF	TRBV4-3	TRBJ1-4